These 30 T cell receptor beta chains originate from one sample sequenced in a study of shared clonotypes between healthy human individuals. Sequenced by immunoSEQ multiplex PCR; TCRdb stores in-frame clones only, minus some. This table has about 470,000 clones, 79% appearing once. Material for sequencing was PBMCs. These TCRs come from a woman aged 40 to 55 in good health. Some clones in this sample may be carry-over from other donors' samples.

The chain links TRBV27 to TRBJ2-3, with D possibly being TRBD1 (6 bases). Between the trimmed V and J ends, which lost 2 bases and 0 bases, there was a span of 12 bases. Germline-derived CDR1 and CDR2 are MNHEY and SMNVEV (reference sequence). The CDR3 length is 16 residues. In nucleotides, the CDR3 is TGTGCCAGCAGTTTAAGGCAGGGGAGAAGCACAGATACGCAGTATTTT. Its translation is CASSLRQGRSTDTQYF.

This clone was counted between two and nine times. Here the CDR3 DNA reads TGTGCCAGCAGTGACGGTAGCGGGAGCAACAATGAGCAGTTCTTC. Translating it yields CASSDGSGSNNEQFF. The chain recombines TRBV6-4 with TRBJ2-1; 9 bases map to TRBD2. Per the germline V gene, CDR1 is MRHNA and CDR2 is SNTAGT. V shed 2 bases and J 5 bases; nucleotides not matched to a gene: 4. CDR3 size: 15 residues.

This chain connects TRBV19 to TRBJ2-7, with 10 bases aligning to TRBD2. Germline V lookup: CDR1 LNHDA, CDR2 SQIVND (reference sequence). CDR3 size: 15 residues. With V trimmed by 1 base and J by 3 bases, 3 bases remained unmatched. The CDR3 sequence is CASSIGTSGGYEQYF. In DNA, the CDR3 is TGTGCCAGTAGTATAGGGACTAGCGGAGGCTACGAGCAGTACTTC.

This chain connects TRBV5-4 to TRBJ1-1; a weak D match, TRBD1 (6 bases). Germline assignment: CDR1 SGHNT and CDR2 YYREEE (reference sequence). Trimming pared 6 bases from V and 4 bases from J, leaving 19 bases between. This CDR3 is built from 15 residues. CDR3 loop: CASTLAGGLLTEAFF. In nucleotides, the CDR3 is TGTGCCAGCACCCTGGCTGGGGGCTTGCTCACTGAAGCTTTCTTT.

V and J are TRBV7-2 and TRBJ2-7, with TRBD2 matching over 9 bases. Germline lookup yields CDR1 SGHTA and CDR2 FQGNSA. V trimming: 4 bases; J trimming: 2 bases; junction bases outside the gene matches: 9. The CDR3 runs 16 residues. The CDR3 bases are TGTGCCAGCAGCTCCAGACTAGCGGCAGGCCCCTACGAGCAGTACTTC. Protein: CASSSRLAAGPYEQYF.

This clone showed up just a few times. The rearrangement joins TRBV28 to TRBJ1-6; 7 nucleotides match TRBD1. This CDR3 is built from 14 residues. Germline CDR1 and CDR2: MDHEN and SYDVKM. Trimming at V came to 7 bases and at J to 6 bases, leaving 6 bases not matched to a gene. The CDR3 loop is CASIKGARNSPLHF. The CDR3 DNA reads TGTGCCAGCATCAAGGGGGCGCGTAATTCACCCCTCCACTTT.

As DNA, the CDR3 is TGTGCCAGCAGTGAACAAGACCGTGGGACAGATACGCAGTATTTT. Translating it yields CASSEQDRGTDTQYF. This chain joins TRBV25-1 and TRBJ2-3; D not certain. CDR3 length: 15 amino acids. With 2 bases removed from V and 3 bases from J, the gap between germline ends came to 12 bases. Germline CDR1 is MGHDK and CDR2 is SYGVNS.

This clone has a single count. The chain has TRBV6-6 and TRBJ1-3; 7 bases map to TRBD1. Germline V gene sequence: CDR1 MNHNY, CDR2 SVGAGI (reference sequence). Trimming removed 5 bases from V and 3 bases from J; junction bases left unmatched: 4. This CDR3 spans 14 amino acids. The CDR3 here is CASSTTGVGNTIYF. CDR3 DNA: TGTGCCAGCAGTACCACAGGGGTTGGAAACACCATATATTTT.

This clone was seen only once. This chain uses TRBV28 with TRBJ2-2, with 9 bases matching TRBD2. This CDR3 contains 15 residues. V trimming: 3 bases; J trimming: 3 bases; junction bases outside the gene matches: 2. Germline CDR1 and CDR2: MDHEN and SYDVKM. As DNA, the CDR3 is TGTGCCAGCAGTTTTATAGCGGGAGACACCGGGGAGCTGTTTTTT. It is translated as CASSFIAGDTGELFF.

This clone has just one count. The rearrangement uses TRBV2 and TRBJ2-7; the match to TRBD2 covers 8 bases. V gave up 1 base and J gave up 4 bases; unmatched junction bases: 3. Germline CDR1 SNHLY, CDR2 FYNNEI. This CDR3 is built from 14 residues. This chain's CDR3 is CASSEERESYEQYF. The CDR3 DNA reads TGTGCCAGCAGTGAAGAGCGGGAGAGTTACGAGCAGTACTTC.

The chain carries TRBV5-4 and TRBJ2-7; TRBD1 matches at 9 bases. The CDR3 sequence is 16 residues long. Germline trimming cut 5 bases from V and 3 bases from J; bases unmatched to any gene: 12. The germline CDR1 and CDR2 sequences are SGHNT and YYREEE (reference sequence). Here the CDR3 reads CASRPSPGQGVYEQYF. In DNA, the CDR3 is TGTGCCAGCAGACCATCACCGGGACAGGGTGTCTACGAGCAGTACTTC.

The rearrangement uses TRBV9 and TRBJ2-5, with 14 bases that match TRBD2. The CDR3 contains 17 residues. Germline V lookup: CDR1 SGDLS, CDR2 YYNGEE. Germline trimming cut 0 bases from V and 3 bases from J; bases unmatched to any gene: 4. The CDR3: CASSVAGTSGSEETQYF. CDR3 DNA: TGTGCCAGCAGCGTAGCTGGGACTAGCGGGAGCGAAGAGACCCAGTACTTC.

The V gene is TRBV7-9, the J gene TRBJ2-7; tentative D call: TRBD2 (5 bases). CDR1 SEHNR and CDR2 FQNEAQ come from the germline V gene (reference sequence). The CDR3 is 14 residues long. Trimming took 2 bases from V and 4 from J, leaving 12 bases between them. The CDR3 bases are TGTGCCAGCAGCTTAAGGGCTAGCAGTTACGAGCAGTACTTC. The encoded protein is CASSLRASSYEQYF.

The chain combines TRBV18 with TRBJ2-2; 11 bases map to TRBD2. V lost 9 bases and J lost 0; bases outside the gene matches: 3. The germline gives CDR1 KGHSH, CDR2 LQKENI. CDR3 size: 15 residues. The chain's CDR3 is CASRLAGTNTGELFF. CDR3 sequence (DNA): TGTGCCAGTCGACTAGCGGGAACGAACACCGGGGAGCTGTTTTTT.

In its sample, this clone was seen many times. The chain carries TRBV18 and TRBJ1-5, with TRBD1 matching over 7 bases. The J segment lost 2 bases and the V segment lost 6 bases, leaving 4 bases of the junction unmatched. This CDR3 has 14 amino acids. Germline CDR1 reads KGHSH; CDR2 reads LQKENI. The CDR3 DNA follows: TGTGCCAGCTCTGCCACAGGGGGCAATCAGCCCCAGCATTTT. It specifies CASSATGGNQPQHF.

The chain recombines TRBV9 with TRBJ1-5; TRBD1 matches 12 bases. CDR3 length equals 16 residues. V shed 4 bases, J shed 3 bases, and the junction held 5 bases outside the gene matches. Germline V CDR1 and CDR2: SGDLS, YYNGEE. CDR3 in amino acids: CASSPGTGGLNQPQHF. The CDR3 DNA reads TGTGCCAGCAGCCCTGGGACAGGGGGCCTCAATCAGCCCCAGCATTTT.

The rearrangement uses TRBV2 and TRBJ1-4; TRBD1 is a possible D gene (6 bases). Germline CDR1 reads SNHLY; CDR2 reads FYNNEI. The CDR3 is made up of 14 amino acids. V lost 3 bases and J 7 bases, leaving 12 bases between the germline ends. CDR3 sequence: CASSDETGGEKLFF. The CDR3 DNA is TGTGCCAGCAGTGATGAGACAGGTGGTGAAAAACTGTTTTTT.

J is TRBJ2-1 and V is TRBV10-3, with 9 bases aligning to TRBD2. The CDR3 has 14 residues. Per the germline V gene, CDR1 is ENHRY and CDR2 is SYGVKD. V lost 3 bases and J lost 5; bases outside the gene matches: 2. CDR3 nucleotides: TGTGCCATCAGTGACCGGACTAGCGACAATGAGCAGTTCTTC. Its protein product is CAISDRTSDNEQFF.

CDR3 amino acids: CASSYWGEQFF. CDR3 DNA: TGTGCCAGCAGTTATTGGGGTGAGCAGTTCTTC. The V gene is TRBV6-5, the J gene TRBJ2-1, with D uncertain. There are 11 residues in the CDR3. V was trimmed by 3 bases and J by 9 bases, leaving 6 bases between them. CDR1 is MNHEY and CDR2 is SVGAGI in the germline V gene.

V gene TRBV25-1 combines with J gene TRBJ2-3; no clear D. V was pared by 8 bases and J by 4 bases, with 16 bases between. CDR1 MGHDK and CDR2 SYGVNS come from the germline V gene. This CDR3 is built from 14 residues. For the CDR3, the DNA is TGTGCCAGCGGAGACCCGGTTCAACCAGATACGCAGTATTTT. Amino acids: CASGDPVQPDTQYF.

V is TRBV23-1 and J is TRBJ2-7; D remains unclear. TRBV23-1 is identified as an open reading frame with a role that is uncertain. V dropped 3 bases and J dropped 5 bases, with 5 bases sitting between them. The CDR3 runs 11 residues. CDR3 sequence reads: CASSHRDEQYF. CDR3 bases: TGCGCCAGCAGTCACCGGGACGAGCAGTACTTC.

The chain combines TRBV9 with TRBJ2-1; TRBD1 agrees at 11 bases. Trimming removed 4 bases from V and 6 bases from J; junction bases left unmatched: 6. The CDR3 is 15 amino acids. Germline CDR1 SGDLS, CDR2 YYNGEE. Here the CDR3 reads CASSSRTGGFNEQFF. CDR3 coding DNA: TGTGCCAGCAGCTCGCGGACAGGGGGCTTCAATGAGCAGTTCTTC.

The rearrangement links TRBV29-1 to TRBJ2-1, with TRBD2 matching over 8 bases. From germline, CDR1 is SQVTM and CDR2 ANQGSEA. J gave up 4 bases and V 4 bases, and 9 bases lay outside the gene matches. CDR3 length equals 15 residues. The CDR3 here is CSVGGEGGGYNEQFF. Written as DNA, the CDR3 is TGCAGCGTTGGTGGTGAGGGCGGGGGGTACAATGAGCAGTTCTTC.

The chain uses TRBV5-1 and TRBJ2-7; no clear D. V was shortened by 3 bases and J by 5 bases, with 12 bases between the two germline ends. This CDR3 contains 13 residues. In germline, CDR1 is SGHRS, CDR2 YFSETQ. The CDR3 protein is CASSWSGLNEQYF. CDR3 coding DNA: TGCGCCAGCAGCTGGTCCGGGTTAAACGAGCAGTACTTC. Full variable domain (outside the CDR3, taken from reference TRBV5-1 and TRBJ2-7): KAGVTQTPRYLIKTRGQQVTLSCSPISGHRSVSWYQQTPGQGLQFLFEYFSETQRNKGNFPGRFSGRQFSNSRSEMNVSTLELGDSALYLCASSWSGLNEQYFGPGTRLTVT.

This clone was observed a few times. The V gene is TRBV18, the J gene TRBJ2-7; 7 positions match TRBD2. The V and J ends lost 3 bases and 2 bases, in that order; junction bases with no gene match: 4. The CDR3 is 14 amino acids. Germline V gives CDR1 KGHSH, CDR2 LQKENI. The CDR3 here is CASSPWEGPYEQYF. The DNA of the CDR3 is TGTGCCAGCTCACCCTGGGAGGGCCCCTACGAGCAGTACTTC.

The chain is built from TRBV7-3 and TRBJ2-3, with 10 positions matching TRBD2. V was pared by 5 bases and J by 0 bases, with 2 bases of the junction left unmatched. The CDR3 covers 15 residues. In germline, CDR1 is SGHTA, CDR2 FQGTGA. The DNA of the CDR3 is TGTGCCAGCAGCAGGACTAGCGGAAGCACAGATACGCAGTATTTT. Its translation: CASSRTSGSTDTQYF.

V is TRBV27 and J is TRBJ2-2; 8 bases fit TRBD2. Germline CDR1 reads MNHEY; CDR2 reads SMNVEV (reference sequence). The V segment lost 6 bases and the J segment 7 bases; nucleotides outside the gene matches: 16. CDR3 length equals 17 residues. CDR3 DNA: TGTGCCAGCAGATCCGACTATTATAGCGGGGACATCGGGGAGCTGTTTTTT. This encodes CASRSDYYSGDIGELFF.

This clone was seen at least ten times. The chain recombines TRBV5-1 with TRBJ2-3, with D perhaps matching TRBD2 (6 bases). The V gene's germline CDR1 is SGHRS and CDR2 YFSETQ. The ends were cut back, 1 base at V and 2 bases at J, with 14 bases in the middle. This CDR3 has 16 amino acids. CDR3 nucleotide sequence: TGCGCCAGCAGCTTGACCAGAACTAGCTCCACAGATACGCAGTATTTT. It is translated as CASSLTRTSSTDTQYF.

The V and J genes are TRBV5-4 and TRBJ2-3; perhaps D is TRBD1 or TRBD2 (5 bases each). V was shortened by 4 bases and J by 5 bases, with 14 bases between the two germline ends. The CDR3 spans 14 residues. Germline values: CDR1 SGHNT, CDR2 YYREEE (reference sequence). CDR3 sequence reads: CASSPGPVQDTQYF. The CDR3 coding sequence is TGTGCCAGCAGCCCGGGACCGGTGCAAGATACGCAGTATTTT.

The CDR3 protein is CASSYGGTGNYGYTF. Here the CDR3 DNA reads TGTGCCAGCAGTTACGGGGGGACAGGGAACTATGGCTACACCTTC. The chain uses TRBV6-5 and TRBJ1-2; 9 nucleotides line up with TRBD1. V lost 2 bases to trimming and J lost 2 bases; unmatched junction nucleotides: 3. The CDR3 contains 15 residues. CDR1 MNHEY and CDR2 SVGAGI come from the germline V gene.